These T cell receptor beta chains were read from a single sample in a study of T cell repertoires in cytomegalovirus infection. TCRdb recomputed calls from the reads with MiXCR, one row per CDR3 protein. The repertoire holds around 500,000 distinct CDR3 sequences, with roughly 43% as singletons. These receptors lack a known antigen. Sequenced material: cultured PBMCs, taken from culture after CMV antigen stimulation. These receptors were taken from a human donor in good health (CMV status not recorded). Some clones in this sample may be carry-over from other donors' samples. CDR3s include the opening cysteine and the closing phenylalanine or tryptophan. A D gene is named only where the DNA matches it firmly. Where a row states a size, it is once, few, many or the class of an expanded clone; other rows omit it.

d_gene	abundance	j_gene	v_gene	CDR3aa	CDR3nt
TRBD2	NA	TRBJ2-1	TRBV4-1	CASSPYGGARNEQFF	TGCGCCAGCAGCCCATACGGGGGGGCCAGAAATGAGCAGTTCTTC
TRBD1	NA	TRBJ2-4	TRBV12-3/TRBV12-4	CASSTAGKDRGAKNIQYF	TGTGCCAGCAGTACCGCCGGAAAGGACAGGGGAGCCAAAAACATTCAGTACTTC
NA	NA	TRBJ2-5	TRBV10-3	CAISTKETQYF	TGTGCCATCAGTACAAAAGAGACCCAGTACTTC
NA	few	TRBJ1-1	TRBV10-3	CAISEWAGDTEAFF	TGTGCCATCAGTGAGTGGGCAGGGGACACTGAAGCTTTCTTT
NA	NA	TRBJ1-2	TRBV7-2	CASSLANRNYGYTF	TGTGCCAGCAGCTTAGCCAACAGGAACTATGGCTACACCTTC
TRBD2	once	TRBJ2-3	TRBV7-2	CDSSFSGHSTDTQYF	TGTGACAGCAGTTTTAGCGGGCATAGCACAGATACGCAGTATTTT
NA	NA	TRBJ2-7	TRBV7-2	CASSLESNRQYF	TGTGCCAGCAGCTTAGAGTCTAATCGGCAGTACTTC
TRBD2	NA	TRBJ2-5	TRBV11-1	CASSLGASGGVETQYF	TGTGCCAGCAGCTTAGGCGCTAGCGGGGGAGTGGAGACCCAGTACTTC
NA	few	TRBJ1-1	TRBV12-3/TRBV12-4	CASRPRDGYTEAFF	TGTGCCAGCAGGCCCAGGGACGGCTACACTGAAGCTTTCTTT
NA	NA	TRBJ2-7	TRBV6-6	CASSYGRTSPPREQYF	TGTGCCAGCAGTTACGGAAGGACTTCCCCCCCACGGGAGCAGTACTTC
NA	few	TRBJ1-1	TRBV7-8	CASSALDSLNTEAFF	TGTGCCAGCAGCGCATTGGACAGTTTGAACACTGAAGCTTTCTTT
NA	few	TRBJ1-4	TRBV7-2	CASSLLGVIGTGEKLFF	TGTGCCAGCAGCTTACTCGGGGTTATAGGTACCGGGGAAAAACTGTTTTTT
NA	NA	TRBJ1-1	TRBV7-6	CASSLGGNEAFF	TGTGCCAGCAGCTTAGGCGGGAATGAAGCTTTCTTT
NA	NA	TRBJ1-4	TRBV6-2/TRBV6-3	CASSYVASLGEKLFF	TGTGCCAGCAGTTACGTGGCGTCCCTCGGGGAAAAACTGTTTTTT
NA	NA	TRBJ2-5	TRBV23-1	CASSPYLRGETQYF	TGCGCCAGCAGTCCCTATTTACGGGGAGAGACCCAGTACTTC
NA	few	TRBJ2-3	TRBV7-6	CASSSRRGRKQYF	TGTGCCAGCAGCTCCCGCCGGGGGAGGAAGCAGTATTTT
TRBD1	many	TRBJ1-1	TRBV7-2	CASSYSGTANTEAFF	TGTGCCAGCAGCTATAGCGGGACAGCGAACACTGAAGCTTTCTTT